This passage covers 27 T cell receptor beta chains from one sample sequenced in a study of cytomegalovirus exposure and HLA in healthy donors. With 60 Vbeta and 13 Jbeta primers, the PCR was carried out. Generated by immunoSEQ multiplex PCR, the TCRdb table keeps only in-frame clones and is missing some. The sample carries fewer than 150,000 clones, around 80% recorded once. Specimen: PBMCs. Receptors were obtained from a male donor in good health and CMV-seronegative.

This chain joins TRBV7-2 and TRBJ1-6; 8 bases map to TRBD1. Germline CDR1 and CDR2: SGHTA and FQGNSA. The CDR3 runs 18 residues. V dropped 0 bases and J dropped 0; count of bases not matched to a gene: 4. The CDR3, as DNA: TGTGCCAGCAGCTTAGCTCGGACAGGGAGCTCCTATAATTCACCCCTCCACTTT. Its protein product is CASSLARTGSSYNSPLHF.

The chain uses TRBV19 and TRBJ1-2; D may be TRBD1 (5 bases). V was clipped by 10 bases and J by 6 bases, with 21 bases between them. Germline V gene lookup returns CDR1 LNHDA and CDR2 SQIVND (reference sequence). The CDR3 covers 14 residues. The CDR3 is CATKKLGVEHGYTF. The CDR3 nucleotides are TGTGCCACCAAGAAGTTAGGGGTCGAGCATGGCTACACCTTC.

The chain combines TRBV27 with TRBJ1-1, with a weak D call TRBD1 (5 bases). Trimming pared 1 base from V and 0 bases from J, leaving 9 bases between. The CDR3 is 15 amino acids. The germline gives CDR1 MNHEY, CDR2 SMNVEV (reference sequence). This CDR3 is CASSLLGLMNTEAFF. The CDR3 DNA sequence: TGTGCCAGCAGTTTATTGGGGCTAATGAACACTGAAGCTTTCTTT.

The chain joins TRBV5-6 to TRBJ2-7; 8 bases fit TRBD1. Unmatched junction bases numbered 5, after V lost 2 bases and J lost 13 bases. CDR1 and CDR2 (germline): SGHDT, YYEEEE. The CDR3 extends over 11 amino acids. CDR3 DNA: TGTGCCAGCAGCTTATGGGGACAGGAATACTTC. This gives the protein CASSLWGQEYF.

This sequence joins TRBV2 and TRBJ2-3, with D possibly being TRBD2 (7 bases). CDR3 size: 15 residues. Per germline, CDR1 SNHLY and CDR2 FYNNEI. V was clipped by 4 bases and J by 2 bases, with 13 bases between them. CDR3 protein: CASSVAGADTDTQYF. The CDR3 DNA sequence: TGTGCCAGCAGTGTGGCGGGGGCGGACACAGATACGCAGTATTTT.

This chain joins TRBV7-8 and TRBJ1-1; D perhaps matches TRBD1 (5 bases). V was cut by 1 base and J by 0 bases, with 12 bases left in between. CDR3 length equals 16 residues. CDR1 is SGHVS, CDR2 FQNEAQ, per germline. This CDR3 reads CASSLEPGYMNTEAFF. For the CDR3, the DNA is TGTGCCAGCAGCTTAGAGCCAGGGTATATGAACACTGAAGCTTTCTTT.

This sequence joins TRBV11-2 and TRBJ2-7, with D unresolved. Deletions cut 5 bases from V and 5 bases from J, with 7 bases between. The CDR3 sequence is 11 residues long. CDR1 SGHAT and CDR2 FQNNGV come from the germline V gene. The DNA of the CDR3 is TGTGCCAGCAGCCCCTTTAACGAGCAGTACTTC. Translation: CASSPFNEQYF.

This chain uses TRBV5-1 with TRBJ1-2, with 8 bases aligning to TRBD1. The germline V gene encodes CDR1 SGHRS and CDR2 YFSETQ. V lost 0 bases, J lost 8 bases, and 6 bases stayed unmatched. This CDR3 has 14 amino acids. CDR3 protein: CASSLGDRGSGYTF. CDR3 DNA: TGCGCCAGCAGCTTGGGCGACAGGGGAAGCGGCTACACCTTC.

The V call is TRBV7-2, the J call TRBJ1-1, with TRBD1 identical over 7 bases. In germline, CDR1 is SGHTA, CDR2 FQGNSA. V shed 2 bases, J shed 4 bases, and the junction held 1 base outside the gene matches. This CDR3 spans 13 amino acids. In DNA, the CDR3 is TGTGCCAGCAGCTTACGGGACAGCACTGAAGCTTTCTTT. Its translation: CASSLRDSTEAFF.

The V call is TRBV5-4, the J call TRBJ1-2, with D uncertain. Germline loops: CDR1 SGHNT, CDR2 YYREEE (reference sequence). This CDR3 region has 13 residues. Trimming pared 0 bases from V and 4 bases from J, leaving 7 bases between. CDR3 protein: CASSLDSVYGYTF. Written as DNA, the CDR3 is TGTGCCAGCAGCTTGGACAGTGTCTATGGCTACACCTTC.

This chain uses TRBV7-2 with TRBJ1-5, with D unresolved. Germline V gives CDR1 SGHTA, CDR2 FQGNSA. CDR3 size: 13 residues. Between the trimmed V and J ends, which lost 1 base and 5 bases, there was a span of 6 bases. CDR3 bases: TGTGCCAGCAGCTTAGGCGGATATCAGCCCCAGCATTTT. Translation gives CASSLGGYQPQHF.

The chain employs TRBV27 and TRBJ2-3; 8 nucleotides align to TRBD2. Unmatched junction bases numbered 6, after V lost 1 base and J lost 6 bases. CDR3 size: 15 residues. CDR1 and CDR2 (germline): MNHEY, SMNVEV (reference sequence). CDR3 residues: CASSLYLRGVDTQYF. The CDR3, as DNA: TGTGCCAGCAGTTTATATTTGCGGGGGGTGGATACGCAGTATTTT.

This clone has more than one count but fewer than ten. This chain uses TRBV7-2 with TRBJ1-1; D gene ambiguous. V dropped 2 bases and J dropped 0 bases, with 10 bases sitting between them. Germline V gene data show CDR1 as SGHTA and CDR2 as FQGNSA. This CDR3 is built from 15 residues. The CDR3 loop is CASSLSSFMNTEAFF. In DNA form, the CDR3 reads TGTGCCAGCAGCTTAAGTAGCTTCATGAACACTGAAGCTTTCTTT.

The V call is TRBV7-9, the J call TRBJ2-5; TRBD2 agrees at 7 bases. The CDR3 runs 13 residues. Germline-derived CDR1 and CDR2 are SEHNR and FQNEAQ (reference sequence). With 2 bases clipped from V and 5 bases from J, the junction kept 2 bases outside the gene matches. This CDR3 is CASSLMGGETQYF. CDR3 bases: TGTGCCAGCAGCTTAATGGGGGGGGAGACCCAGTACTTC.

This chain connects TRBV2 to TRBJ2-7; 8 bases agree with TRBD1. The germline CDR1 and CDR2 sequences are SNHLY and FYNNEI. J was trimmed by 1 base and V by 6 bases; bases with no gene match: 5. The CDR3 loop spans 14 amino acids. The CDR3 DNA sequence: TGTGCCAGCAGACGACAGGGGCTTTCCTACGAGCAGTACTTC. Amino acids: CASRRQGLSYEQYF.

J is TRBJ1-1 and V is TRBV5-6, with a weak D call TRBD1 (5 bases). Germline values: CDR1 SGHDT, CDR2 YYEEEE. Trimming stripped 1 base from V and 1 base from J, with 5 bases between. The CDR3 is made up of 13 amino acids. CDR3 amino acids: CASSLQGNTEAFF. CDR3 DNA: TGTGCCAGCAGCTTGCAGGGGAACACTGAAGCTTTCTTT. The whole variable domain, filled in from reference TRBV5-6 and TRBJ1-1, reads DAGVTQSPTHLIKTRGQQVTLRCSPKSGHDTVSWYQQALGQGPQFIFQYYEEEERQRGNFPDRFSGHQFPNYSSELNVNALLLGDSALYLCASSLQGNTEAFFGQGTRLTVV.

The chain couples TRBV5-1 to TRBJ2-2, with D perhaps assigned TRBD1 or TRBD2 (6 bases each). This CDR3 has 15 amino acids. The V gene lost 4 bases and the J gene lost 7 bases, with 17 bases spanning the gap. The germline CDR1 and CDR2 sequences are SGHRS and YFSETQ. CDR3 bases: TGCGCCAGCAGCCTGGGGGGCAGAGACGACGGGGAGCTGTTTTTT. As protein: CASSLGGRDDGELFF.

V is TRBV4-3 and J is TRBJ1-2; 10 nucleotides match TRBD1. Germline V gene lookup returns CDR1 LGHNA and CDR2 YSLEER. The CDR3 is 15 amino acids. With 4 bases clipped from V and 1 base from J, the junction kept 3 bases outside the gene matches. This CDR3 reads CASSPGTGVNYGYTF. CDR3 bases: TGCGCCAGCAGCCCTGGGACAGGGGTTAACTATGGCTACACCTTC.

This clone was seen a few times. The chain has TRBV5-4 and TRBJ2-7; D perhaps matches TRBD2 (6 bases). Germline V lookup: CDR1 SGHNT, CDR2 YYREEE (reference sequence). Trimming cost V 0 bases and J 6 bases, with 16 bases left between them. This CDR3 is built from 15 residues. The CDR3 is CASSLGAGIVGEQYF. CDR3 coding DNA: TGTGCCAGCAGCTTGGGCGCGGGAATAGTGGGCGAGCAGTACTTC.

The gene calls are TRBV5-6 and TRBJ1-1; 7 bases map to TRBD1. The CDR3 is 13 amino acids. Germline V CDR1 and CDR2: SGHDT, YYEEEE. The V gene end was trimmed by 0 bases and the J gene end by 9 bases; junction bases not matched to a gene: 5. CDR3 DNA sequence: TGTGCCAGCAGCTTGGGAGCGACAGGGAAAGCTTTCTTT. It encodes CASSLGATGKAFF.

This chain uses TRBV19 with TRBJ1-1; D not certain. Germline lookup yields CDR1 LNHDA and CDR2 SQIVND (reference sequence). This CDR3 region has 9 residues. V was shortened by 7 bases and J by 8 bases, with 5 bases between the two germline ends. The CDR3 reads CASTSEAFF. Here the CDR3 DNA reads TGTGCCAGTACTTCCGAAGCTTTCTTT. The full variable domain, completed using reference TRBV19 and TRBJ1-1, is DGGITQSPKYLFRKEGQNVTLSCEQNLNHDAMYWYRQDPGQGLRLIYYSQIVNDFQKGDIAEGYSVSREKKESFPLTVTSAQKNPTAFYLCASTSEAFFGQGTRLTVV.

This clone was observed a handful of times. V and J are TRBV6-5 and TRBJ1-3; D is unclear. Germline assignment: CDR1 MNHEY and CDR2 SVGAGI. V was trimmed by 5 bases and J by 7 bases, leaving 6 bases between them. The CDR3 length is 11 residues. The CDR3 DNA follows: TGTGCCAGCAGTAGAGGGAACACCATATATTTT. Protein product: CASSRGNTIYF.

This sequence joins TRBV5-1 and TRBJ2-1; 8 positions match TRBD1. Per the germline V gene, CDR1 is SGHRS and CDR2 is YFSETQ. The CDR3 contains 14 residues. Trimming at V came to 7 bases and at J to 2 bases, leaving 5 bases not matched to a gene. The CDR3 here is CASGWTGPYNEQFF. In DNA, the CDR3 is TGCGCCAGCGGGTGGACAGGGCCCTACAATGAGCAGTTCTTC.

This clone turned up a few times. The J gene is TRBJ1-4, the V gene TRBV28, with 9 bases fitting TRBD1. With V trimmed by 4 bases and J by 10 bases, 4 bases remained unmatched. The CDR3 loop spans 13 amino acids. CDR1 and CDR2 from the germline V gene are MDHEN and SYDVKM. Here the CDR3 reads CASSWGQGIKLFF. CDR3 in DNA: TGTGCCAGCAGTTGGGGACAGGGTATAAAACTGTTTTTT.

A single count supports this clone. CDR3 DNA: TGTGCCAGCAGTTTCGACTGGCGGGGAAGATCGGATACGCAGTATTTT. Protein sequence: CASSFDWRGRSDTQYF. The J gene is TRBJ2-3, the V gene TRBV6-5; D may be TRBD2 (6 bases). The germline CDR1 and CDR2 sequences are MNHEY and SVGAGI. V dropped 4 bases and J dropped 6 bases, with 20 bases sitting between them. The CDR3 totals 16 residues.

The rearrangement uses TRBV7-9 and TRBJ2-5; 11 bases map to TRBD2. The CDR3 spans 18 residues. J was trimmed by 5 bases and V by 1 base; bases with no gene match: 12. Germline V lookup: CDR1 SEHNR, CDR2 FQNEAQ (reference sequence). The CDR3 loop is CASSLGALSSGGKETQYF. The CDR3 DNA reads as TGTGCCAGCAGCTTAGGGGCGTTGTCTAGCGGGGGGAAGGAGACCCAGTACTTC.

V gene TRBV9 combines with J gene TRBJ2-3, with TRBD2 identical over 8 bases. Germline assignment: CDR1 SGDLS and CDR2 YYNGEE. With V trimmed by 2 bases and J by 5 bases, 7 bases remained unmatched. CDR3 size: 15 residues. The CDR3 DNA is TGTGCCAGCAGCGTCGCGGGGGGCCCGCGAGATACGCAGTATTTT. Amino acid sequence: CASSVAGGPRDTQYF.